This note documents a single T cell receptor beta chain sequence. CDR3 size: 14 residues. The ends were cut back, 2 bases at V and 5 bases at J, with 13 bases in the middle. In TCRdb, the RT-PCR reads were re-called with MiXCR into one record per CDR3 protein. This sample has 650,000 to 800,000 distinct CDR3 sequences, with 12% to 15% found just once. The chain is built from TRBV12-3 or TRBV12-4 and TRBJ2-7; no definite D call. The sequence derives from a female donor in good health, serving as a healthy control. The sample taken for sequencing was memory CD4+ T cells from blood. The CDR3 DNA follows: TGTGCCAGCAGTTTAACATCGTCTTTCAACGAGCAGTACTTC. This translates into CASSLTSSFNEQYF.